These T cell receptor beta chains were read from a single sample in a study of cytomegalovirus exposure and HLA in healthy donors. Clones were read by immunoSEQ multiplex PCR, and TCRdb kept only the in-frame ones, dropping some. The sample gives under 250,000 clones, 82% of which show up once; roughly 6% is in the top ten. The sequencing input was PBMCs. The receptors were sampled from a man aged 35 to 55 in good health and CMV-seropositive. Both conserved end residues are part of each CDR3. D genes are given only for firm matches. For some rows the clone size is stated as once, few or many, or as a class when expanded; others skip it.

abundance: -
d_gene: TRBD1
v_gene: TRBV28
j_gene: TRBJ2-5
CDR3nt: TGTGCCAGCAAGAGACAGGGGACAGAGACCCAGTACTTC
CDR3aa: CASKRQGTETQYF

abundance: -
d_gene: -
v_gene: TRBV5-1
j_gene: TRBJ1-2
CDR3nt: TGCGCCAGCAGCTTGTTGGCCAACTATGGCTACACCTTC
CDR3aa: CASSLLANYGYTF

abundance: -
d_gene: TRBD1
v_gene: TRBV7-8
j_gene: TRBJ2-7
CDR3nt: TGTGCCAGCAGCCTATACCCTGGGACAGGGGAGGGTTACGAGCAGTACTTC
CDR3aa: CASSLYPGTGEGYEQYF

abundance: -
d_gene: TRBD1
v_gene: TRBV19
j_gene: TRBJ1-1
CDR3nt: TGTGCCAGTAGTCCACAGGGGGCGGTCACTGAAGCTTTCTTT
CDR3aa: CASSPQGAVTEAFF

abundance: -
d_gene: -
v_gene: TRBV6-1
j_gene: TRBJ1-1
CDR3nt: TGTGCCAGCAGTGAAGTGGTGGCGCGGGCTGAAGCTTTCTTT
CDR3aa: CASSEVVARAEAFF

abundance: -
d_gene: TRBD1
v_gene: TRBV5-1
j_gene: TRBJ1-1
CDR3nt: TGCGCCAGCAGCCCGACAGGGGTGGATTACACTGAAGCTTTCTTT
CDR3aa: CASSPTGVDYTEAFF

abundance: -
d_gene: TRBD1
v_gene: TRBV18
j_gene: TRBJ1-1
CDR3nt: TGTGCCAGCTCATCTTTGACAGGGTCGAACACTGAAGCTTTCTTT
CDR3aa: CASSSLTGSNTEAFF

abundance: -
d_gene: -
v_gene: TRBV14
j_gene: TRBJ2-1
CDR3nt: TGTGCCAGCAGCCAAATTTTACTAAACACCTACAATGAGCAGTTCTTC
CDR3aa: CASSQILLNTYNEQFF

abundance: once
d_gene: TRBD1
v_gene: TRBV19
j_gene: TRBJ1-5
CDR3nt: TGTGCCAGTAGCGGCGGACAGGGGCCTATTTATAGCAATCAGCCCCAGCATTTT
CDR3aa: CASSGGQGPIYSNQPQHF

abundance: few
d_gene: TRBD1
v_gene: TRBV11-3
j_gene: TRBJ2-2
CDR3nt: TGTGCCAGCAGCTTAGGGACAGGGACGAACACCGGGGAGCTGTTTTTT
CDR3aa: CASSLGTGTNTGELFF

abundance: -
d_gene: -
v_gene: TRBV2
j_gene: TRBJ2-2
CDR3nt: TGTGCCAGCAGTGAACCCCCGAGCACCGGGGAGCTGTTTTTT
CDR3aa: CASSEPPSTGELFF

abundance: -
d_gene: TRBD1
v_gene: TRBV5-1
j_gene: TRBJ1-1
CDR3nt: TGCGCCAGCAGCTTAAGGACAGGGGGGGGCACTGAAGCTTTCTTT
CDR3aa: CASSLRTGGGTEAFF

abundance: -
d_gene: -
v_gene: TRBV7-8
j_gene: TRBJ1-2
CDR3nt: TGTGCCAGCAGCTTCCAACAGGGCAGCTATGGCTACACCTTC
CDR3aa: CASSFQQGSYGYTF

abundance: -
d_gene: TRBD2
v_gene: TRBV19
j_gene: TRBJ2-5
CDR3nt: TGTGCCAGTTCCTCGGGAGGGAGATCGGAGACCCAGTACTTC
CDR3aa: CASSSGGRSETQYF

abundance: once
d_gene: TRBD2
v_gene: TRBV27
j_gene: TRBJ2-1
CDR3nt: TGTGCCACCTCTGGTGGACTAGCTACCTACAATGAGCAGTTCTTC
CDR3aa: CATSGGLATYNEQFF

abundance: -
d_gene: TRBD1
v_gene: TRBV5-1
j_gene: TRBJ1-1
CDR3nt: TGCGCCAGCAGGACATTGACAGGGAACGACGCTGAAGCTTTCTTT
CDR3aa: CASRTLTGNDAEAFF

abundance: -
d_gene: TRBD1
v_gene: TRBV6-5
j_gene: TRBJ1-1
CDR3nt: TGTGCCAGCAGTTATGACAGGGGGCCAAACACTGAAGCTTTCTTT
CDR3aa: CASSYDRGPNTEAFF

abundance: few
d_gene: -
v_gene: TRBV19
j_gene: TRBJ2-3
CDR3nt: TGTGCCAGCCAGTCTGGCTTTAGCACAGATACGCAGTATTTT
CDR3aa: CASQSGFSTDTQYF

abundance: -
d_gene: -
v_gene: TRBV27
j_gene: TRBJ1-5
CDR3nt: TGTGCCAGCAGTTTATATGGGCAGAGCAATCAGCCCCAGCATTTT
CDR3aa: CASSLYGQSNQPQHF

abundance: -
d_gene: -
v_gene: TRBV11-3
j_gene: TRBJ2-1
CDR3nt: TGTGCCAGCAGCTTAGATCGGGTCGATTACAATGAGCAGTTCTTC
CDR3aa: CASSLDRVDYNEQFF

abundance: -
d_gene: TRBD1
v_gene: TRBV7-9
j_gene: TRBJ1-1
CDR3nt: TGTGCCAGCAGCTTAGTCGCGGGAACAGGGGGAAACACTGAAGCTTTCTTT
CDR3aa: CASSLVAGTGGNTEAFF

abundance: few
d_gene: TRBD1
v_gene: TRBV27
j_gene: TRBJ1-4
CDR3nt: TGTGCCAGCGCGGGACAGGGGGGGGCTAATGAAAAACTGTTTTTT
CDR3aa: CASAGQGGANEKLFF

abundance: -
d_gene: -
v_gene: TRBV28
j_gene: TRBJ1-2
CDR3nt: TGTGCCAGCAGTAGAGGAGCTAACTATGGCTACACCTTC
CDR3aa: CASSRGANYGYTF

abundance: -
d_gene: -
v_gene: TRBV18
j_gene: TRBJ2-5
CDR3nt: TGTGCCAGCTCACCACCGGCGGGGCAGAGAAACCAAGAGACCCAGTACTTC
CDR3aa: CASSPPAGQRNQETQYF

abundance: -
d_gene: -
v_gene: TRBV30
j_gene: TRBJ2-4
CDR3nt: TGTTCCTCGGGAGCTAAAAACATTCAGTACTTC
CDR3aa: CSSGAKNIQYF

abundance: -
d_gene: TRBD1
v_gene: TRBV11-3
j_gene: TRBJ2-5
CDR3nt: TGTGCCAGCAGCTTAGCGGGGACAGGACGACTTGGGGGAGAGACCCAGTACTTC
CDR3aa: CASSLAGTGRLGGETQYF

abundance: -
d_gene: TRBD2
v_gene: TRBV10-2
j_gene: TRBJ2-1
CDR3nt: TGCGCCAGCAGGGTTAGCGGGACTGAGCAGTTCTTC
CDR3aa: CASRVSGTEQFF

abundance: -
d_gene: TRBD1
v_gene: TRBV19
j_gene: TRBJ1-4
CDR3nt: TGTGCCAGTAGTATCGTGAAGAGGACAGGGGGAGGAAGGGATAATGAAAAACTGTTTTTT
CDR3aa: CASSIVKRTGGGRDNEKLFF

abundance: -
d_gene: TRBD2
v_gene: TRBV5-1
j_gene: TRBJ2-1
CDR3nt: TGCGCCAGCAGCGCGGCAGCGGGAGTGGGGTTTTACAATGAGCAGTTCTTC
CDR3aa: CASSAAAGVGFYNEQFF

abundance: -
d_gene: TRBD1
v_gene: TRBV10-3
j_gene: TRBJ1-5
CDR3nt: TGTGCCATCAGGGGACAGGGGGACCAGCCCCAGCATTTT
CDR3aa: CAIRGQGDQPQHF

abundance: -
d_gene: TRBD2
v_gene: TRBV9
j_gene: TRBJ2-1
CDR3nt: TGTGCCAGCAGCGTAGGAGGGAGGGAGTACAATGAGCAGTTCTTC
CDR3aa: CASSVGGREYNEQFF

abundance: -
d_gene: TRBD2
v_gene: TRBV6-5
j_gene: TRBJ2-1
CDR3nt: TGTGCCAGCAGTTACTCTAGCGGGAAGGGGGACAATGAGCAGTTCTTC
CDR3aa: CASSYSSGKGDNEQFF

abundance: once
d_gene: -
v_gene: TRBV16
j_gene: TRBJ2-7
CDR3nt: TGTGCCAGCAGCCAGCGTACCTACGAGCAGTACTTC
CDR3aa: CASSQRTYEQYF

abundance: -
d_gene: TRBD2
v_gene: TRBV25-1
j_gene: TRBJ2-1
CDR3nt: TGTGCCAGCAGTGAATCCCGGGGACTAGCGGGAGGGGGTGAGCAGTTCTTC
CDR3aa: CASSESRGLAGGGEQFF

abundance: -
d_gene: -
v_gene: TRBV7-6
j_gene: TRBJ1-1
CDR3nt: TGTGCCAGCAGCTCACAGGGTAACACTGAAGCTTTCTTT
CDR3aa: CASSSQGNTEAFF

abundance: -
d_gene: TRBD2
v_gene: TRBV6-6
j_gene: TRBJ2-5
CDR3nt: TGTGCCGGTAGGACTAGTGAGACCCAGTACTTC
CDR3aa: CAGRTSETQYF

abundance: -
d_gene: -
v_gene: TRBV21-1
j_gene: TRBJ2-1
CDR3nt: TGTGCCAGCGCTAGACTAGCGGAAAATGAGCAGTTCTTC
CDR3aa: CASARLAENEQFF

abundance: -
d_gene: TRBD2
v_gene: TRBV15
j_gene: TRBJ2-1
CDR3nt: TGTGCCACTGGGGCGCTGCGGGGGAACAATGAGCAGTTCTTC
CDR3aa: CATGALRGNNEQFF

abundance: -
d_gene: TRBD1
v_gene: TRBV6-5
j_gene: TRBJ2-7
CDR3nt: TGTGCCAGCAGTTACCAACAGGGGCCTTCCTACGAGCAGTACTTC
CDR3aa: CASSYQQGPSYEQYF

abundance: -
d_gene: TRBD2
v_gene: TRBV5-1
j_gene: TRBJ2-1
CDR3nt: TGCGCCAGCAGCATAGATAGCGGGGTCTACAATGAGCAGTTCTTC
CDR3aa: CASSIDSGVYNEQFF

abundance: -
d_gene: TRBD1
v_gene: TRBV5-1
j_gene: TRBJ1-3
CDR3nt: TGCGCCAGCCGATCCCGCGGACAGGGGGCGGACACCATATATTTT
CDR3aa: CASRSRGQGADTIYF

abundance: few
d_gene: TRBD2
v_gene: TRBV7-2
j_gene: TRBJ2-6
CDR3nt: TGTGCCAGCAGCCCTCCGGGACTAGCGGGAGATTCTGGGGCCAACGTCCTGACTTTC
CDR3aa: CASSPPGLAGDSGANVLTF

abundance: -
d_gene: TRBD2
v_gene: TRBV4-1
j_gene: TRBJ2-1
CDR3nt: TGCGCCAGCAGCCATTTAGCGGGGAGCTCCTACAATGAGCAGTTCTTC
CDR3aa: CASSHLAGSSYNEQFF

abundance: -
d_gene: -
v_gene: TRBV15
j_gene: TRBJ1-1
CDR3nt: TGTGCCACCACCCCACGAGGTAGCAGACTTAACACTGAAGCTTTCTTT
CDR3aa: CATTPRGSRLNTEAFF

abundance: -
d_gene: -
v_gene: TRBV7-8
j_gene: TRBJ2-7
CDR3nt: TGTGCCAGCAGCCCCCCCCGCGGGTCCCCCTACGAGCAGTACTTC
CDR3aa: CASSPPRGSPYEQYF

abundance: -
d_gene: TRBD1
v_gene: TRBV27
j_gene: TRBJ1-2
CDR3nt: TGTGCCAGCAGTTCGTACAGGGGGCTGGAATCTTATGGCTACACCTTC
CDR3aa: CASSSYRGLESYGYTF

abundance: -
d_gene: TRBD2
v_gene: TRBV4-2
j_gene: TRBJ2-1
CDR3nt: TGTGCCAGCAGCCAGGGACTAGCGGGATTTGAGCAGTTCTTC
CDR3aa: CASSQGLAGFEQFF

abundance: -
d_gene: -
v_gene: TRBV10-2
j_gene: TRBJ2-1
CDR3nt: TGCGCCAGCAGTGTCCCGACAGACGCTCCTACCTACAATGAGCAGTTCTTC
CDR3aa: CASSVPTDAPTYNEQFF

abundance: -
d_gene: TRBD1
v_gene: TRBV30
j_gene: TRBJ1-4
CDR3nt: TGTGCCTGGGACAGGGTGTGGGGGGATGAAAAACTGTTTTTT
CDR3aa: CAWDRVWGDEKLFF

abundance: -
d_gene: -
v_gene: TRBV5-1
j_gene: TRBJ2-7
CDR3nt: TGCGCCAGCAGCTTGGGTGCGGGGGCGTTTGAGCAGTACTTC
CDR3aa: CASSLGAGAFEQYF

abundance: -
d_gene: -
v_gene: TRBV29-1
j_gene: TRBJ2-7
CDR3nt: TGCAGCGTTGTGGAGGGCCCCTACGAGCAGTACTTC
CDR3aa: CSVVEGPYEQYF